These 15 T cell receptor beta chains were sequenced from one sample in a study of pediatric ulcerative colitis. TCRdb's copy holds only in-frame clones and misses some; the assay was immunoSEQ multiplex PCR. The sample consists of about 37,000 clones, around 75% of them appearing once. During colonoscopy, one to two rectal pinch biopsies were collected. Sequencing was performed on gut tissue. All receptors derive from a boy aged 5 to 17 with severe ulcerative colitis.

The V call is TRBV5-1, the J call TRBJ2-7; 7 bases are shared with TRBD2. The CDR3 is made up of 13 amino acids. With 4 bases clipped from V and 5 bases from J, the junction kept 6 bases outside the gene matches. Germline CDR1 and CDR2: SGHRS and YFSETQ. The CDR3 sequence: CASSLVGGNEQYF. The CDR3 region has the DNA TGCGCCAGCAGCCTAGTGGGGGGGAACGAGCAGTACTTC.

The rearrangement links TRBV6-5 to TRBJ1-2, with TRBD1 matching 8 bases. Germline values: CDR1 MNHEY, CDR2 SVGAGI. V lost 5 bases, J lost 7 bases, and 12 bases stayed unmatched. The CDR3 consists of 15 residues. In nucleotides, the CDR3 is TGTGCCAGCAGTCCAAACCAGGGGGCGCAAGCTGGCTACACCTTC. Its translation is CASSPNQGAQAGYTF.

Only a few counts were recorded for this clone. The chain is built from TRBV7-2 and TRBJ2-7; no reliable D call. V shed 3 bases and J shed 2 bases, with 11 bases lying between them. Germline loops: CDR1 SGHTA, CDR2 FQGNSA. The CDR3 loop spans 14 amino acids. The CDR3 here is CASSFFSDTYEQYF. CDR3 bases: TGTGCCAGCAGCTTCTTTTCAGATACCTACGAGCAGTACTTC.

This chain connects TRBV5-1 to TRBJ2-3; perhaps TRBD2 as D (7 bases). The germline CDR1 and CDR2 sequences are SGHRS and YFSETQ. The CDR3 spans 16 residues. The germline V and J ends were trimmed by 2 bases and 4 bases, with 17 bases remaining between them. CDR3 in DNA: TGCGCCAGCAGCTTACCTAGTGGGGGGGCCGCAGATACGCAGTATTTT. It yields the protein CASSLPSGGAADTQYF.

The CDR3 DNA reads as TGTGCCAGCAGCGTAGAAGGCGGGGGGGCCTTCAATGAGCAGTTCTTC. Protein product: CASSVEGGGAFNEQFF. The chain carries TRBV9 and TRBJ2-1; 9 nucleotides align to TRBD2. Germline-derived CDR1 and CDR2 are SGDLS and YYNGEE. This CDR3 comprises 16 residues. The J segment lost 6 bases and the V segment lost 0 bases, leaving 7 bases of the junction unmatched.

V and J are TRBV10-3 and TRBJ1-4; D is ambiguous. This CDR3 has 14 residues. The V end was cut by 4 bases, the J end by 4 bases, with 10 bases between. Germline V gene lookup returns CDR1 ENHRY and CDR2 SYGVKD. CDR3 bases: TGTGCCATCAGTGTTTCGGAGCTTAATGAAAAACTGTTTTTT. It is translated as CAISVSELNEKLFF.

The chain is built from TRBV14 and TRBJ2-3, with a weak D call TRBD2 (7 bases). Germline assignment: CDR1 SGHDN and CDR2 FVKESK. CDR3 length: 16 amino acids. Deletions cut 3 bases from V and 1 base from J, with 14 bases between. DNA for the CDR3: TGTGCCAGCAGCCAGGAGTGGGGGGGCGGCACAGATACGCAGTATTTT. Its protein product is CASSQEWGGGTDTQYF.

The chain links TRBV5-1 to TRBJ2-5; D might be TRBD2 (7 bases). The CDR3 consists of 19 residues. The germline V gene has CDR1 SGHRS and CDR2 YFSETQ. Trimming shortened V by 3 bases and J by 5 bases, and 29 bases separated the two germline ends. CDR3: CASSSPSTGSGGASETQYF. The CDR3 DNA sequence: TGCGCCAGCAGCTCCCCATCGACCGGTAGTGGGGGGGCCTCTGAGACCCAGTACTTC. The variable domain in full, completed from reference TRBV5-1 and TRBJ2-5, reads KAGVTQTPRYLIKTRGQQVTLSCSPISGHRSVSWYQQTPGQGLQFLFEYFSETQRNKGNFPGRFSGRQFSNSRSEMNVSTLELGDSALYLCASSSPSTGSGGASETQYFGPGTRLLVL.

The rearrangement links TRBV12-5 to TRBJ2-3, with 9 bases matching TRBD2. In germline, CDR1 is LGHNT, CDR2 FRNRAP. The CDR3 loop spans 15 amino acids. The ends lost 3 bases at V and 3 bases at J; junction bases unmatched: 4. The CDR3 is CASGFSSGVTDTQYF. The CDR3 bases are TGTGCTAGTGGTTTTTCTAGCGGGGTTACAGATACGCAGTATTTT.

CDR3 residues: CASSNRVNYNEQFF. The CDR3 bases are TGTGCCAGCAGCAACAGGGTAAACTACAATGAGCAGTTCTTC. V is TRBV6-5 and J is TRBJ2-1; possibly TRBD1 for D (6 bases). CDR3 size: 14 residues. V was shortened by 6 bases and J by 3 bases, with 12 bases between the two germline ends. Germline loops: CDR1 MNHEY, CDR2 SVGAGI.

The chain joins TRBV4-1 to TRBJ1-6, with TRBD1 identical over 8 bases. CDR1 and CDR2 from the germline V gene are MGHRA and YSYEKL. V shed 4 bases and J 9 bases; nucleotides not matched to a gene: 8. The CDR3 covers 15 residues. The CDR3 coding sequence is TGCGCCAGCAGCCGCACGACAGGGGTGGGTTCACCCCTCCACTTT. Translation: CASSRTTGVGSPLHF.

The J gene is TRBJ1-5, the V gene TRBV6-6; D possibly corresponds to TRBD1 (6 bases). V was trimmed by 2 bases and J by 8 bases, leaving 13 bases between them. The CDR3 runs to 14 residues. Germline V lookup: CDR1 MNHNY, CDR2 SVGAGI (reference sequence). CDR3 amino acids: CASSYGTPREPQHF. The CDR3 nucleotides are TGTGCCAGCAGTTACGGGACACCCCGTGAGCCCCAGCATTTT.

The rearrangement uses TRBV7-8 and TRBJ2-7, with D unclear. Deletions cut 5 bases from V and 3 bases from J, with 14 bases between. The CDR3 loop spans 14 amino acids. The V gene's germline CDR1 is SGHVS and CDR2 FQNEAQ. The CDR3 protein is CASSPPGGVYEQYF. The CDR3, as DNA: TGTGCCAGCAGCCCCCCCGGCGGCGTCTACGAGCAGTACTTC. Full variable domain (rest looked up from reference TRBV7-8 and TRBJ2-7): GAGVSQSPRYKVAKRGQDVALRCDPISGHVSLFWYQQALGQGPEFLTYFQNEAQLDKSGLPSDRFFAERPEGSVSTLKIQRTQQEDSAVYLCASSPPGGVYEQYFGPGTRLTVT.

V usage is TRBV7-3 and J usage is TRBJ2-3, with TRBD1 identical over 8 bases. The CDR3 loop spans 15 amino acids. V dropped 5 bases and J dropped 1; count of bases not matched to a gene: 5. Germline CDR1 is SGHTA and CDR2 is FQGTGA. CDR3 bases: TGTGCCAGCAGCCCAGGGGGACAGGGCACAGATACGCAGTATTTT. Translated: CASSPGGQGTDTQYF.

This chain uses TRBV1 with TRBJ2-5; the DNA was not used to check the table's D call, TRBD2. TRBV1 is a pseudogene locus. This CDR3 has 16 residues. CDR3 sequence reads: CTSSQVSGGAPETQYF. The CDR3 DNA reads TGCACCAGCAGCCAGGTTAGTGGGGGGGCCCCAGAGACCCAGTACTTC.